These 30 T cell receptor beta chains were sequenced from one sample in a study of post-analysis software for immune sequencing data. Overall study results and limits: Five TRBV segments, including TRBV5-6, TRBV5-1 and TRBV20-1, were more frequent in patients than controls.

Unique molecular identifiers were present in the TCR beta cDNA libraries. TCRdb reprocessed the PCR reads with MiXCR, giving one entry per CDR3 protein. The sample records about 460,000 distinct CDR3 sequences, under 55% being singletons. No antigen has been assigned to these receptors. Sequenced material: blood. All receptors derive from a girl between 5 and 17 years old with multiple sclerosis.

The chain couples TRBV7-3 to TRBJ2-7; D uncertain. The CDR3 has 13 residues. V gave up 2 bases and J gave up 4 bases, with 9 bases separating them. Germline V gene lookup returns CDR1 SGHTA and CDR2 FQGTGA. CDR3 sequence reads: CASSLADGYEQYF. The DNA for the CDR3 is TGTGCCAGCAGCTTAGCGGACGGGTACGAGCAGTACTTC.

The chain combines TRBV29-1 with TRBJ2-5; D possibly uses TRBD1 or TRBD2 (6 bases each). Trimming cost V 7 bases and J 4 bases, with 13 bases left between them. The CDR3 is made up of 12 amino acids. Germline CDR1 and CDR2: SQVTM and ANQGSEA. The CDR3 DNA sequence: TGCAGCGGTGAGGAGGGGGGAGAGACCCAGTACTTC. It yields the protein CSGEEGGETQYF.

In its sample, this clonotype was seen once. CDR3 region: CASSPRPEEKLFF. CDR3 sequence (DNA): TGTGCCAGCAGCCCCCGACCTGAAGAAAAACTGTTTTTT. The chain combines TRBV3-1 with TRBJ1-4; D unclear. Trimming left V 4 bases short and J 8 bases short, with 11 bases between. The CDR3 length is 13 residues. Germline assignment: CDR1 LGHDT and CDR2 YNNKEL (reference sequence).

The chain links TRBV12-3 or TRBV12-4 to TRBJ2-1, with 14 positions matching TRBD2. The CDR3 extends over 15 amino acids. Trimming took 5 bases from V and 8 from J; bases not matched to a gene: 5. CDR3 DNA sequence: TGTGCCAGCAGTCGGGGACTAGCGGGAGCTGATGAGCAGTTCTTC. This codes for CASSRGLAGADEQFF.

The chain's CDR3 is CASRRTSGRQGEQYF. DNA for the CDR3: TGTGCCAGCAGGCGGACTAGCGGGAGGCAGGGTGAGCAGTACTTC. The rearrangement links TRBV2 to TRBJ2-7, with TRBD2 matching over 14 bases. The CDR3 has 15 amino acids. The germline V gene encodes CDR1 SNHLY and CDR2 FYNNEI. J was trimmed by 7 bases and V by 6 bases; bases with no gene match: 8.

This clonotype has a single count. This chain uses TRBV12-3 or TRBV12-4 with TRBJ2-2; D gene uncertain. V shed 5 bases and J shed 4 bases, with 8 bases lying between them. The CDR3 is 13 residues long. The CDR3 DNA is TGTGCCAGCAGTCCTCAGATCACCGGGGAGCTGTTTTTT. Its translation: CASSPQITGELFF.

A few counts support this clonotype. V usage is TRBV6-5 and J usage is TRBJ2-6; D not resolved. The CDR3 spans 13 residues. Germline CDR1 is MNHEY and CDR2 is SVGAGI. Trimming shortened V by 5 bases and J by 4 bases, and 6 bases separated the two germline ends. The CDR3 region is CASSTPGANVLTF. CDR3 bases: TGTGCCAGCAGTACGCCCGGGGCCAACGTCCTGACTTTC.

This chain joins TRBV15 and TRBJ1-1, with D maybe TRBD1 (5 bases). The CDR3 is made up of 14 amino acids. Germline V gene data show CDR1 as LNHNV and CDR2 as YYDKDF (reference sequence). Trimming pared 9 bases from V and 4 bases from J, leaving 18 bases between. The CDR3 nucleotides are TGTGCCACTAATATAGGGACCGGTGGCACTGAAGCTTTCTTT. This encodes CATNIGTGGTEAFF.

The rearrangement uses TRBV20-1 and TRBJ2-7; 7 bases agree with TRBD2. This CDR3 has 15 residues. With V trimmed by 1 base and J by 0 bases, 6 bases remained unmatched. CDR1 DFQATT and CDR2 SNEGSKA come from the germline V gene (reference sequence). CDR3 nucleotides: TGCAGTGCTAGAGTAGCGGGTGTGGGCTCCTACGAGCAGTACTTC. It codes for CSARVAGVGSYEQYF.

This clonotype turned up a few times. This chain's CDR3 is CASSQDPTTNYGYTF. The DNA of the CDR3 is TGCGCCAGCAGCCAAGATCCTACTACTAACTATGGCTACACCTTC. The rearrangement links TRBV4-1 to TRBJ1-2; D ambiguous. The CDR3 loop spans 15 amino acids. The V gene's germline CDR1 is MGHRA and CDR2 YSYEKL. The V end was cut by 0 bases, the J end by 0 bases, with 8 bases between.

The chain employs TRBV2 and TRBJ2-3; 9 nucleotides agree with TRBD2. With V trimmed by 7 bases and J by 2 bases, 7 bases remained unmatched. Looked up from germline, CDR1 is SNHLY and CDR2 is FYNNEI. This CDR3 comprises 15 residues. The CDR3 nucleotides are TGTGCCAGCAATCGACTAGCGGCCTACACAGATACGCAGTATTTT. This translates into CASNRLAAYTDTQYF.

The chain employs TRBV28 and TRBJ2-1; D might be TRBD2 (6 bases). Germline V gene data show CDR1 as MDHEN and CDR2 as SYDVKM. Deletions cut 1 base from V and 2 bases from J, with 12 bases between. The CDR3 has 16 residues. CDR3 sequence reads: CASSLLAVSPYNEQFF. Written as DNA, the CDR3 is TGTGCCAGCAGTTTATTAGCGGTAAGTCCCTACAATGAGCAGTTCTTC.

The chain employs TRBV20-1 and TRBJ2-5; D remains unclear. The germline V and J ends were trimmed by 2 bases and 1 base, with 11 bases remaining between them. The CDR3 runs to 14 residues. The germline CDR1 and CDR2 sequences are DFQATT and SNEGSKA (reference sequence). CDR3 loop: CSARYLAGQETQYF. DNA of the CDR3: TGCAGTGCTAGATACCTTGCAGGCCAAGAGACCCAGTACTTC.

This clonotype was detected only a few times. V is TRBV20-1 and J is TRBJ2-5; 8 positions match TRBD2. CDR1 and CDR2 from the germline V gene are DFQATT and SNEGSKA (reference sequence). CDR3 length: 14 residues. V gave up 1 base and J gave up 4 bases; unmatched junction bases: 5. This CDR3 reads CSARGGAGVETQYF. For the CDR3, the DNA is TGCAGTGCTAGAGGAGGAGCGGGAGTAGAGACCCAGTACTTC.

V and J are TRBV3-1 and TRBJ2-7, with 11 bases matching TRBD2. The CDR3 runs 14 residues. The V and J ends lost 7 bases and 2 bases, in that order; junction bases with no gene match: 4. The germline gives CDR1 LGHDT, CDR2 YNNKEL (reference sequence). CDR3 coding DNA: TGTGCCAGCACGCTAGCGGGAGGTACCTACGAGCAGTACTTC. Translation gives CASTLAGGTYEQYF.

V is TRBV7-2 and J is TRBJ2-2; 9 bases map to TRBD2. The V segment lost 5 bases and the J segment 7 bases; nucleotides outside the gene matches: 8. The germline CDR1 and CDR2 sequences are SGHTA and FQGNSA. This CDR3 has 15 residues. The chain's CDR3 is CASSQGLASGGELFF. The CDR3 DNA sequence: TGTGCCAGCAGCCAGGGACTAGCCTCTGGCGGGGAGCTGTTTTTT.

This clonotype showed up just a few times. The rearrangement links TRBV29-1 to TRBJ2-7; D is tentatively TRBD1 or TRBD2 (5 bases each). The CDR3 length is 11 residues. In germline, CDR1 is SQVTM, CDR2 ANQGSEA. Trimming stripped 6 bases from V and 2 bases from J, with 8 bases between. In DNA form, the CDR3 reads TGCAGCGTCTGGGGGACCTACGAGCAGTACTTC. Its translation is CSVWGTYEQYF.

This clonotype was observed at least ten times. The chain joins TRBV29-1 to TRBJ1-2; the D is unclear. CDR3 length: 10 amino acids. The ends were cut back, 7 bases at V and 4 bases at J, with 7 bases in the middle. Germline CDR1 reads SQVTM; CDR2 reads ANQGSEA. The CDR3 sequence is CSADIYGYTF. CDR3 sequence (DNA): TGCAGCGCCGACATCTATGGCTACACCTTC.

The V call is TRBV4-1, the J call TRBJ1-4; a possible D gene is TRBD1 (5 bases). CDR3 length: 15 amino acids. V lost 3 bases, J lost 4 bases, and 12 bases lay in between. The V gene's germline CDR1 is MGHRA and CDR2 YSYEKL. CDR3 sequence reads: CASSQQGRGNEKLFF. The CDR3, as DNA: TGCGCCAGCAGCCAGCAGGGTCGGGGTAATGAAAAACTGTTTTTT.

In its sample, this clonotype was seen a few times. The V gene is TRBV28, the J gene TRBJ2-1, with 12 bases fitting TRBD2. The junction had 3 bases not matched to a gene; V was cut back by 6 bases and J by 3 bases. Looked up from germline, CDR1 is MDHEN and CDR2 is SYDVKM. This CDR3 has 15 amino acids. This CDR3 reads CASSKTSGSYNEQFF. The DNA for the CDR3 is TGTGCCAGCAGCAAGACTAGCGGGAGCTACAATGAGCAGTTCTTC.

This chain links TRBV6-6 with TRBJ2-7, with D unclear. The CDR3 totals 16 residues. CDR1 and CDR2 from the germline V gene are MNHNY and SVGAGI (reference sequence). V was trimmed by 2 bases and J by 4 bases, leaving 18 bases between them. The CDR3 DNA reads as TGTGCCAGCAGTTACGCGGAACCACCCCATGGGTACGAGCAGTACTTC. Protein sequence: CASSYAEPPHGYEQYF.

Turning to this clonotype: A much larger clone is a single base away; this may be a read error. In DNA, the CDR3 is TGTGCCAGCAGCCAAGATCGAATAGGGGAGACCCAGTACTTC. It codes for CASSQDRIGETQYF. V is TRBV3-1 and J is TRBJ2-5; the D is unclear. The germline V and J ends were trimmed by 0 bases and 5 bases, with 10 bases remaining between them. CDR1 and CDR2 (germline): LGHDT, YNNKEL (reference sequence). The CDR3 has 14 residues.

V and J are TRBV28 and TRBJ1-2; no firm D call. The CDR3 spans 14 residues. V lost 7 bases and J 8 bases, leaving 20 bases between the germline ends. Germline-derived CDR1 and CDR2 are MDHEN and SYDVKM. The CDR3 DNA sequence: TGTGCCAGCAATCCCCATAAGGATTCCGGGGGCTACACCTTC. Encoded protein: CASNPHKDSGGYTF.

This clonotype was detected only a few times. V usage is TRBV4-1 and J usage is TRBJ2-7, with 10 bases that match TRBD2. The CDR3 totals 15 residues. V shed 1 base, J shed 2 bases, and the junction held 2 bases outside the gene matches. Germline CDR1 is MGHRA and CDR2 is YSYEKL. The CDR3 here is CASSQVLAGAYEQYF. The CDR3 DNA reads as TGCGCCAGCAGCCAAGTTCTAGCGGGAGCCTACGAGCAGTACTTC.

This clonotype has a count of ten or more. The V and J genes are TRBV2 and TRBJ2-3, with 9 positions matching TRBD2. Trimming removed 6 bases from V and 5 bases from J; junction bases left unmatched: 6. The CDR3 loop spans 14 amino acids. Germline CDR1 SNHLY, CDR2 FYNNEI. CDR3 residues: CASSVAGAIDTQYF. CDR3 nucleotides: TGTGCCAGCAGCGTAGCGGGAGCAATAGATACGCAGTATTTT.

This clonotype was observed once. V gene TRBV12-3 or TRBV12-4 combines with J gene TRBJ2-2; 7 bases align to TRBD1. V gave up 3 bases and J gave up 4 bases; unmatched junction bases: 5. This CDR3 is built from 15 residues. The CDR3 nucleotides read TGTGCCAGCAGTTTTAGACAGGGAAGCACCGGGGAGCTGTTTTTT. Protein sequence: CASSFRQGSTGELFF.

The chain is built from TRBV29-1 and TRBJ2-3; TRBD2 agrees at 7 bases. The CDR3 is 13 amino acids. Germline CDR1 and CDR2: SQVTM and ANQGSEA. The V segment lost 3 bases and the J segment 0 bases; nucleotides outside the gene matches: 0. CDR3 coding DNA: TGCAGCGTTGACGGGAGGAGCACAGATACGCAGTATTTT. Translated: CSVDGRSTDTQYF.

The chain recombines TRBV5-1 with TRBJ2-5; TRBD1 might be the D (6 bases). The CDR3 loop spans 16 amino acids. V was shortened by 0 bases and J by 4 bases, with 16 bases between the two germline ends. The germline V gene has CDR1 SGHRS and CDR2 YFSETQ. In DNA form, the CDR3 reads TGCGCCAGCAGCTTGGTTATCAGGGGTTACGGAGAGACCCAGTACTTC. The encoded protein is CASSLVIRGYGETQYF.

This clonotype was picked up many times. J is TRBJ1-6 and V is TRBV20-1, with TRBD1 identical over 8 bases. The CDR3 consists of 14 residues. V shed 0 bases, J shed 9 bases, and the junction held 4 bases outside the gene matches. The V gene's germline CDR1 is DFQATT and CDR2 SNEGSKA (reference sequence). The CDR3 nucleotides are TGCAGTGCTAGAGATCCGACAGGGGCTTCACCCCTCCACTTT. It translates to CSARDPTGASPLHF.

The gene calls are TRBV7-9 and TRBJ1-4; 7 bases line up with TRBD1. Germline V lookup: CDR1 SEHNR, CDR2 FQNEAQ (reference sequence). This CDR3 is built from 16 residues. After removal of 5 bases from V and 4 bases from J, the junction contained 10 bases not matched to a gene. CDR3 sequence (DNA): TGTGCCAGCAGCGGGGGGGAGACAGGGCTTAATGAAAAACTGTTTTTT. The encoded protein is CASSGGETGLNEKLFF.